A single sample is the source of the 4 T cell receptor beta chains below, sequenced in a study of shared clonotypes between healthy human individuals. Only in-frame clones appear in the TCRdb table, and some are missing; sequencing was by immunoSEQ multiplex PCR. Of roughly 2.1 million clones listed, about 93% are singletons. As defined, naive CD8 cells were CD45RO-negative and positively selected for CCR7, with terminally differentiated effector memory CD45RA+ cells excluded. Sequencing used naive CD8+ T cells from PBMCs. The receptor source for this set is a man between 18 and 35 years old in good health. Some clones in this sample may be carry-over from other donors' samples.

The V gene is TRBV28, the J gene TRBJ2-3; possibly TRBD1 for D (6 bases). This CDR3 has 15 residues. CDR1 is MDHEN, CDR2 SYDVKM, per germline. Trimming stripped 4 bases from V and 6 bases from J, with 17 bases between. CDR3 in amino acids: CASSWQGSGGDTQYF. In DNA, the CDR3 is TGTGCCAGCAGTTGGCAGGGGTCAGGTGGGGATACGCAGTATTTT.

V gene TRBV6-5 combines with J gene TRBJ2-7; a possible D gene is TRBD2 (5 bases). Trimming stripped 5 bases from V and 4 bases from J, with 12 bases between. The CDR3 has 13 amino acids. Germline values: CDR1 MNHEY, CDR2 SVGAGI. The CDR3 protein is CASSGSVMYEQYF. CDR3 DNA sequence: TGTGCCAGCAGTGGGAGCGTCATGTACGAGCAGTACTTC.

The CDR3 DNA is TGTGCCACGGGGTCGGGAAATCAGCCCCAGCATTTT. As protein: CATGSGNQPQHF. The chain combines TRBV27 with TRBJ1-5; D remains ambiguous. The CDR3 runs to 12 residues. Trimming shortened V by 10 bases and J by 4 bases, and 11 bases separated the two germline ends. The V gene's germline CDR1 is MNHEY and CDR2 SMNVEV (reference sequence).

The chain combines TRBV28 with TRBJ2-5; D possibly matches TRBD1 or TRBD2 (5 bases each). The V end lost 5 bases, the J end lost 4 bases, and 20 bases lay between the germline ends. The CDR3 runs to 16 residues. CDR1 MDHEN and CDR2 SYDVKM come from the germline V gene. CDR3 DNA: TGTGCCAGCAGTCGGTCGGGGCTAACCTGGGGAGAGACCCAGTACTTC. This translates into CASSRSGLTWGETQYF.